This TCR beta chain was profiled in a study of blood T cell repertoires in COVID-19. Study-level background: Acute and convalescent COVID-19 specimens originated in the United States, Italy and Spain. T cells, B-cell-depleted T cells, or PBMCs provided the cDNA or gDNA that served as material.

The V segment lost 2 bases and the J segment 4 bases; nucleotides outside the gene matches: 3. CDR1 and CDR2 from the germline V gene are MNHEY and SMNVEV (reference sequence). The CDR3 is made up of 15 amino acids. Participants were placed into cohorts based on the clinical history they reported. This table comes from immunoSEQ multiplex PCR, and its TCRdb copy is limited to in-frame clones, with some not included. The sample lists 250,000 to 350,000 clones; 87% were seen once. V gene TRBV27 combines with J gene TRBJ1-2; 11 nucleotides align to TRBD1. The sample taken for sequencing was PBMCs or T cells enriched from blood (not recorded which). This TCR was recovered from a woman under 30 who had recovered from COVID-19. In nucleotides, the CDR3 is TGTGCCAGCAGTTTAAGGACAGGGGGCTTCTATGGCTACACCTTC. Its translation is CASSLRTGGFYGYTF.